The 3 T cell receptor beta chains below come from one sample, sequenced in a study of T cells in Graves' hyperthyroidism and ophthalmopathy (dated by TCRdb to the late 2010s). The library was obtained by multiplex PCR. Reads for this sample came from an Illumina HiSeq 2000. The TCR beta CDR3 regions were amplified from RNA transcripts. For the first round of RT-PCR on the TCR CDR3, the HTBI primer set was used together with the Qiagen OneStep RT-PCR kit. TCRdb cleaned the public reads at Q25 with fastp, built clones with MiXCR and kept in-frame beta chains. Each record represents a unique CDR3 protein, reported with the most common genes and DNA among its rows. The table for this sample lists 450,000 to 600,000 distinct CDR3 sequences; just under 20% of them were counted only once. The ten largest clones take up over 45% of the sample. The sequencing sample was made of blood. The receptors derive from a man aged 40-55 years with Graves' ophthalmopathy.

The chain has TRBV29-1 and TRBJ1-1, with 9 bases aligning to TRBD1. The CDR3 has 13 amino acids. V trimming: 7 bases; J trimming: 3 bases; junction bases outside the gene matches: 6. Germline loops: CDR1 SQVTM, CDR2 ANQGSEA. In DNA, the CDR3 is TGCAGCGCTCACAGGGGGCCAGACACTGAAGCTTTCTTT. It yields the protein CSAHRGPDTEAFF.

The CDR3 DNA is TGCAGTGCTAGTCGGGGGGTGGGCGAGCAGTACTTC. Translation gives CSASRGVGEQYF. The rearrangement links TRBV20-1 to TRBJ2-7; TRBD2 aligns across 7 bases. The CDR3 contains 12 residues. Germline V lookup: CDR1 DFQATT, CDR2 SNEGSKA (reference sequence). V shed 3 bases, J shed 6 bases, and the junction held 5 bases outside the gene matches.

This clonotype was counted a single time. The V call is TRBV5-1, the J call TRBJ1-3; 7 bases match TRBD1. With 3 bases clipped from V and 0 bases from J, the junction kept 6 bases outside the gene matches. The CDR3 sequence is 16 residues long. CDR1 is SGHRS and CDR2 is YFSETQ in the germline V gene. This CDR3 reads CASSSGQAFSGNTIYF. CDR3 sequence (DNA): TGCGCCAGCAGCTCCGGACAGGCCTTCTCTGGAAACACCATATATTTT.